The clone carrying this T cell receptor (beta chain) counts as medium-sized by frequency. As yet, its antigen is unknown. CDR1 and CDR2 (germline): MDHEN, SYDVKM. CDR3 length: 17 amino acids. Every participant was in good physical condition without acute infectious disease. Live CSF cells were sorted with a live/dead marker for droplet-based sequencing. TCRdb re-called the 10x single-cell sequencing reads and shows each CDR3 protein once, DNA omitted. The table lists approximately 1,500 distinct CDR3 sequences. This record comes from a study of CD8 T cells in cerebrospinal fluid in Alzheimer's disease. Study background: CSF T cell clonal expansion was assessed by plate-based nested PCR and droplet-based sequencing.

General observations from the study: Versus healthy subjects, Alzheimer's patients more often had clones of at least 3%.

The sample comprised cerebrospinal fluid. The genes are TRBV28 and TRBJ2-7; with no DNA, the TCRdb D assignment of TRBD2 cannot be verified. The receptor's source is a human donor with mild cognitive impairment. CDR3 region: CASSAIKTGSSTSEQYF.